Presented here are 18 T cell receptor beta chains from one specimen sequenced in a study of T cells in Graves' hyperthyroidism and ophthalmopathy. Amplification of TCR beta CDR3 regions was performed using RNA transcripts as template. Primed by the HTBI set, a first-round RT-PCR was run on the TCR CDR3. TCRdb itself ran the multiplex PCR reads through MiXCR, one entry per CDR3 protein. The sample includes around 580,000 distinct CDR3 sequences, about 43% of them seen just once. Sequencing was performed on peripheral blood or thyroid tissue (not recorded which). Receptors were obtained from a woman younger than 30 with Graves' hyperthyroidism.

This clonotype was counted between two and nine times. CDR3 protein: CASSLGWTSGGYEQYF. The DNA of the CDR3 is TGCGCCAGCAGCTTGGGATGGACTAGCGGGGGCTACGAGCAGTACTTC. This chain links TRBV5-1 with TRBJ2-7, with 13 nucleotides matching TRBD2. After removal of 0 bases from V and 3 bases from J, the junction contained 3 bases not matched to a gene. CDR1 SGHRS and CDR2 YFSETQ come from the germline V gene. CDR3 length equals 16 residues.

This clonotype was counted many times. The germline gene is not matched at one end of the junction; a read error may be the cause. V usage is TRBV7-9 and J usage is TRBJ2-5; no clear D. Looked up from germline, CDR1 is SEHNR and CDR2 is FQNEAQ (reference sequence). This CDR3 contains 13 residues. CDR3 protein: CASSLGREEAQYF. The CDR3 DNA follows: TGTGCCAGCAGCTTAGGTAGAGAAGAGGCCCAGTACTTC.

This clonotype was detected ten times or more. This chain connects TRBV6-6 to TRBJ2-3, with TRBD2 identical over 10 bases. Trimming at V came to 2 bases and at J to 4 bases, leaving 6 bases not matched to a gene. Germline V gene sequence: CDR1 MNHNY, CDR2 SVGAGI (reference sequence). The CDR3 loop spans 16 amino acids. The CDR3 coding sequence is TGTGCCAGCAGTTACGGAAGCGGGAGGGCACCAGATACGCAGTATTTT. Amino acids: CASSYGSGRAPDTQYF.

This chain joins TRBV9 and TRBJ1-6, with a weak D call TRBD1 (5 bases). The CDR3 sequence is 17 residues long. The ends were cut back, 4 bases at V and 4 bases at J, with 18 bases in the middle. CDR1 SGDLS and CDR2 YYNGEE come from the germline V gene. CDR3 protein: CASSWDRGMGYNSPLHF. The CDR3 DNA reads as TGTGCCAGCAGCTGGGACCGTGGCATGGGATATAATTCACCCCTCCACTTT.

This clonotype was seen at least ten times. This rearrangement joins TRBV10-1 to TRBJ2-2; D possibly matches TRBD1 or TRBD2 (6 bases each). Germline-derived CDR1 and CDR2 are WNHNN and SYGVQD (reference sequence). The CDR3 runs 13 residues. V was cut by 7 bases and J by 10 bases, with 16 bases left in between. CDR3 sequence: CASTAQGREELFF. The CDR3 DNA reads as TGCGCCAGCACGGCTCAGGGGCGGGAGGAGCTGTTTTTT.

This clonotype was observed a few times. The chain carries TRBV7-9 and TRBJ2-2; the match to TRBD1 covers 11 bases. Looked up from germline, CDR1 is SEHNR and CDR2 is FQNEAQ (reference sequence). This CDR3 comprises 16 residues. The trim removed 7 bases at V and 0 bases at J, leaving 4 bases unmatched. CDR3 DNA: TGTGCCAGCACCCCGGGACAGGGGGCGAACACCGGGGAGCTGTTTTTT. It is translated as CASTPGQGANTGELFF.

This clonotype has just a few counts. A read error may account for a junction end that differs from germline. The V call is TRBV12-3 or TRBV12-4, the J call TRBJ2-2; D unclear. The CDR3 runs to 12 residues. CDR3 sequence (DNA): TGTGCCAGCAGTTATAACACCGAGGAGCTGTTTTTT. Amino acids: CASSYNTEELFF.

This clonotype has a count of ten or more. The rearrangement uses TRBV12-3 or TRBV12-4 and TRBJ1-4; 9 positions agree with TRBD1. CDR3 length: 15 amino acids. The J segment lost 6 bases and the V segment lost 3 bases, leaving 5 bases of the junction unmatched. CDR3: CASSFGWTGDEKLFF. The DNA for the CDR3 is TGTGCCAGCAGTTTCGGTTGGACAGGGGATGAAAAACTGTTTTTT.

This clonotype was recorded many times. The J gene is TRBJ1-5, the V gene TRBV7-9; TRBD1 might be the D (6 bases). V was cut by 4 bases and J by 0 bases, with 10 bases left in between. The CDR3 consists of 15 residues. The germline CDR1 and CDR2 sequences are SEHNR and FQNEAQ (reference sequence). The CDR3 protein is CASSSEDSSNQPQHF. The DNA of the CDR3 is TGTGCCAGCAGCTCGGAGGACAGTAGCAATCAGCCCCAGCATTTT. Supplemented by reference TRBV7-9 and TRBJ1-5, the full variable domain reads DTGVSQNPRHKITKRGQNVTFRCDPISEHNRLYWYRQTLGQGPEFLTYFQNEAQLEKSRLLSDRFSAERPKGSFSTLEIQRTEQGDSAMYLCASSSEDSSNQPQHFGDGTRLSIL.

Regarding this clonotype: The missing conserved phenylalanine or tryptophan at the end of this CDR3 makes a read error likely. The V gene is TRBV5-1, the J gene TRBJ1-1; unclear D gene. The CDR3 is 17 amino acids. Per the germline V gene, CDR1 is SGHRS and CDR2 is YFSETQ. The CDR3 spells CASSYQTLTWGNTEAFL. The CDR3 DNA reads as TGTGCTAGCAGCTACCAAACCTTGACTTGGGGGAACACTGAAGCTTTCCTT.

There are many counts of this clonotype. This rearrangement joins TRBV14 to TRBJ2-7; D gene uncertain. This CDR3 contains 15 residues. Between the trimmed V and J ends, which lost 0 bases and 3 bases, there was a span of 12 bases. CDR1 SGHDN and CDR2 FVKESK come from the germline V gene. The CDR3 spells CASSQDRAAYYEQYF. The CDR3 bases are TGTGCCAGCAGCCAAGATAGGGCAGCTTACTACGAGCAGTACTTC.

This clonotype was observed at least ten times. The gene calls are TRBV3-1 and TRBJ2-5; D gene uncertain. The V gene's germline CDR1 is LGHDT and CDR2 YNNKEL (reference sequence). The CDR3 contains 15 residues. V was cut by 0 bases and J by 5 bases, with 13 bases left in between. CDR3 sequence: CASSQDQSSWETQYF. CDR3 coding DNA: TGTGCCAGCAGCCAAGATCAATCGTCATGGGAGACCCAGTACTTC.

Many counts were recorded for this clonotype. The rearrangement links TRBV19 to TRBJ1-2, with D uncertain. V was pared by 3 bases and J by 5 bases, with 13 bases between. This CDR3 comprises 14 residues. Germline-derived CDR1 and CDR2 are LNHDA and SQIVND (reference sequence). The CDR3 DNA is TGTGCCAGTAGTATCAGCATCCCCGGGTATGGCTACACCTTC. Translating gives CASSISIPGYGYTF.

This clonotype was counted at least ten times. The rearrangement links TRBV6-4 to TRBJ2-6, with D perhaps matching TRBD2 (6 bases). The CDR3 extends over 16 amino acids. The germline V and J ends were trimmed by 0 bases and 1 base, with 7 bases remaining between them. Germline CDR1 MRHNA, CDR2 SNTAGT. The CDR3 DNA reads TGTGCCAGCAGTGACTCTAGCGGATCTGGGGCCAACGTCCTGACTTTC. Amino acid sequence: CASSDSSGSGANVLTF.

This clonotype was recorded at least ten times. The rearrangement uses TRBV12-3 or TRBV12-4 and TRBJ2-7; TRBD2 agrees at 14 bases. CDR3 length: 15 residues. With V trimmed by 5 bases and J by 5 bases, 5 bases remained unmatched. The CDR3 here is CASSTRTSGGNEQYF. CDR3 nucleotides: TGTGCCAGCAGTACCCGGACTAGCGGGGGGAACGAGCAGTACTTC.

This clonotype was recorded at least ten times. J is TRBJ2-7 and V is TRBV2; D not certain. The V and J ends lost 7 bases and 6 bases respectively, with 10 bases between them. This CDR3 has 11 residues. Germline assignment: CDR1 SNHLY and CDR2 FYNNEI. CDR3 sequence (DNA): TGTGCCAGCACCCCCCTCGGCGAGCAGTACTTC. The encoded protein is CASTPLGEQYF.

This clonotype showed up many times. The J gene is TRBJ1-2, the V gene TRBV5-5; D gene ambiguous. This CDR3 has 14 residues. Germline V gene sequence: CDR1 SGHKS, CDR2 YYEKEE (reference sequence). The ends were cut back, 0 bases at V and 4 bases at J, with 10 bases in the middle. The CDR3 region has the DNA TGTGCCAGCAGCTTGGGGGTTTTTAGCTATGGCTACACCTTC. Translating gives CASSLGVFSYGYTF.

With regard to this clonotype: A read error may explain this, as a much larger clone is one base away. CDR3 nucleotides: TGTGCCAGCGGCCCCTCTTATCGCGGCTTAAATTCACCCCTCCACTTT. Translated, it gives CASGPSYRGLNSPLHF. The chain joins TRBV2 to TRBJ1-6; unclear D gene. The V end was cut by 8 bases, the J end by 7 bases, with 21 bases between. This CDR3 is 16 amino acids long. The germline gives CDR1 SNHLY, CDR2 FYNNEI.